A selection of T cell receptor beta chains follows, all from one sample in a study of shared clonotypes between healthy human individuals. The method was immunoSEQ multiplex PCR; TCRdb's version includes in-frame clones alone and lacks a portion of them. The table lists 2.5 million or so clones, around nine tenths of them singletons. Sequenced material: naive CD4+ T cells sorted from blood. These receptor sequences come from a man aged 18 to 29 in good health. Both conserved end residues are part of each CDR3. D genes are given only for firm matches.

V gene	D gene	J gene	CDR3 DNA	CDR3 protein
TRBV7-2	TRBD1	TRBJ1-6	TGTGCCAGCAGCGGACAGGGAGATAATTCACCCCTCCACTTT	CASSGQGDNSPLHF
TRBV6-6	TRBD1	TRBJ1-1	TGTGCCAGCTCCCGGGACAGAGAAGCTTTCTTT	CASSRDREAFF
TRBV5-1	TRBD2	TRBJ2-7	TGCGCCAGCAGCTTAAGGCGGGAGGTGAACTACGAGCAGTACTTC	CASSLRREVNYEQYF
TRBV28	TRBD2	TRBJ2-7	TGTGCCAGCAGTTTGGGCGGGGGGGCCCTCTACGAGCAGTACTTC	CASSLGGGALYEQYF
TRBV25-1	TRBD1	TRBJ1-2	TGTGCCAGCAGTTACCCGACAGGGATGCATGGCTACACCTTC	CASSYPTGMHGYTF
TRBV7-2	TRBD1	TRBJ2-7	TGTGCCAGCAGCCCGATATGGGACAGCGGCTACGAGCAGTACTTC	CASSPIWDSGYEQYF
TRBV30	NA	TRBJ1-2	TGTGCCTGGACCTTGGGGGCTCGCGGCTACACCTTC	CAWTLGARGYTF
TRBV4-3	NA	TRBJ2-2	TGCGCCAGCAGCCAAGTTCGTGTCACGAACACCGGGGAGCTGTTTTTT	CASSQVRVTNTGELFF
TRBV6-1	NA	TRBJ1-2	TGTGCCAGCAGTACACGTCGGGCCTATGGCTACACCTTC	CASSTRRAYGYTF
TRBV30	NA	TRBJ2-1	TGTGCCTGGAGTTTGTTAGTCGATGAGCAGTTCTTC	CAWSLLVDEQFF
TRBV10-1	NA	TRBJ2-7	TGCGCCAGCAGTGAGGTCCAGGGCTCGAACCACGAGCAGTACTTC	CASSEVQGSNHEQYF